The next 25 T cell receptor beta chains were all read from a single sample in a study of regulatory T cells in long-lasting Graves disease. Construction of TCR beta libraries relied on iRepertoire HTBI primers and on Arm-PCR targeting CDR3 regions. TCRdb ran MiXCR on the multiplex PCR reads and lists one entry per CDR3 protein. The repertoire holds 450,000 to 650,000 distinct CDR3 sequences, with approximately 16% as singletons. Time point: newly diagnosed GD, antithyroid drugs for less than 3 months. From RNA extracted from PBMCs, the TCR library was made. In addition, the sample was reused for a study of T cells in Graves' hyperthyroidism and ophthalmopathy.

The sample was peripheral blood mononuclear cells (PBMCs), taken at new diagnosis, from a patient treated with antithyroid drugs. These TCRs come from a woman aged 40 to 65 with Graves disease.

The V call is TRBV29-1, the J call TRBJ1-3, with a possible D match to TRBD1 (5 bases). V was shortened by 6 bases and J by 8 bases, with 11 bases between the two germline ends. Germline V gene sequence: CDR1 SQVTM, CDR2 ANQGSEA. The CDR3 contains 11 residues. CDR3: CSVPKGHTIYF. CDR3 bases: TGCAGCGTCCCTAAGGGGCACACCATATATTTT.

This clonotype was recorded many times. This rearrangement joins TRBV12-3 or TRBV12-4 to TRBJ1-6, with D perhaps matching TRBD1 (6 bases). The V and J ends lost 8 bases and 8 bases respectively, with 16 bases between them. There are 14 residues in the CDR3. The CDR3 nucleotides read TGTGCCAGCTCACACAGGGTGCAGGATTCACCCCTCCACTTT. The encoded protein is CASSHRVQDSPLHF.

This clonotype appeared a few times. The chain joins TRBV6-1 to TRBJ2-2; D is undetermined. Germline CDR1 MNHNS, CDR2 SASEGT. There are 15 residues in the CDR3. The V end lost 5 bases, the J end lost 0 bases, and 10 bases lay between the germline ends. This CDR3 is CASSPRSPNTGELFF. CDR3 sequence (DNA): TGTGCCAGCAGTCCACGGAGCCCGAACACCGGGGAGCTGTTTTTT.

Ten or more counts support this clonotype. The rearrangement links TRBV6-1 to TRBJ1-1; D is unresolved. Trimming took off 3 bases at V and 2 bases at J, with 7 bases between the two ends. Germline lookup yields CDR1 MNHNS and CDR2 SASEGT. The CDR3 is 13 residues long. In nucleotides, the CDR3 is TGTGCCAGCAGTGACAGTTATAACACTGAAGCTTTCTTT. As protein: CASSDSYNTEAFF.

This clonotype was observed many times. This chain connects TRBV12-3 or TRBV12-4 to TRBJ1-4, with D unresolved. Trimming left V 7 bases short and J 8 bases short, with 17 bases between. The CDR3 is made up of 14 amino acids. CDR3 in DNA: TGTGCCAGCACCGGAGGGAAGCTCCAGGAAAAACTGTTTTTT. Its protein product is CASTGGKLQEKLFF.

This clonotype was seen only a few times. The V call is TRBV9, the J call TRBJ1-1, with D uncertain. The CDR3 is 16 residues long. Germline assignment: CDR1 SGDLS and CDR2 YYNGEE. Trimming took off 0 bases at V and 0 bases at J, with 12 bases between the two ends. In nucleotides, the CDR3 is TGTGCCAGCAGCGTAGGCAATCCGGGGATGAACACTGAAGCTTTCTTT. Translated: CASSVGNPGMNTEAFF.

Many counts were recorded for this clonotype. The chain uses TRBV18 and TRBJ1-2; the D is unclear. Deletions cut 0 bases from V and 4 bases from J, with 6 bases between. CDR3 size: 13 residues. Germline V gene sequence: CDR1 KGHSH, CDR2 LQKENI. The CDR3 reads CASSPPAVYGYTF. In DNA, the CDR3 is TGTGCCAGCTCACCACCGGCAGTCTATGGCTACACCTTC.

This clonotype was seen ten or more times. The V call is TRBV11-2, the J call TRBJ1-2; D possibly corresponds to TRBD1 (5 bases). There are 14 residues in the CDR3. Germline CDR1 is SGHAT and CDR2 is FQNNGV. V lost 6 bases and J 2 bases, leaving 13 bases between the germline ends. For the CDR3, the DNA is TGTGCCAGCAGGAGATACCGGGACAACTATGGCTACACCTTC. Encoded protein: CASRRYRDNYGYTF. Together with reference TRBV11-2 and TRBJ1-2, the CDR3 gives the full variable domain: EAGVAQSPRYKIIEKRQSVAFWCNPISGHATLYWYQQILGQGPKLLIQFQNNGVVDDSQLPKDRFSAERLKGVDSTLKIQPAKLEDSAVYLCASRRYRDNYGYTFGSGTRLTVV.

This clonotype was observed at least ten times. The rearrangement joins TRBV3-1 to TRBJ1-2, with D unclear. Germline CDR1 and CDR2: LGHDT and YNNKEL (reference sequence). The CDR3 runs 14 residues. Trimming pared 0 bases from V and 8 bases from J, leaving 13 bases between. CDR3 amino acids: CASSQDSLGRGYTF. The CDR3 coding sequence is TGTGCCAGCAGCCAAGATTCGCTCGGGAGGGGCTACACCTTC.

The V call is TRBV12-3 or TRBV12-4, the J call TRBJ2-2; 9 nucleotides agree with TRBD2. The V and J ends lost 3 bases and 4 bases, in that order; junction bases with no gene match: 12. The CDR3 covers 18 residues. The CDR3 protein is CASSLRRGGRESTGELFF. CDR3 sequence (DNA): TGTGCCAGCAGTTTGCGGCGGGGGGGCCGTGAGAGCACCGGGGAGCTGTTTTTT.

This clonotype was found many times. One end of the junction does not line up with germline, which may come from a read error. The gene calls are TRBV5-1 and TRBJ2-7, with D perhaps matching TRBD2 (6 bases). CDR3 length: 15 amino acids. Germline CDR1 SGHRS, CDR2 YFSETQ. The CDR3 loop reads CASSIAGTGAYEQYF. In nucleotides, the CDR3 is TGTGCCAGCAGCATCGCCGGGACGGGAGCCTACGAGCAGTACTTC.

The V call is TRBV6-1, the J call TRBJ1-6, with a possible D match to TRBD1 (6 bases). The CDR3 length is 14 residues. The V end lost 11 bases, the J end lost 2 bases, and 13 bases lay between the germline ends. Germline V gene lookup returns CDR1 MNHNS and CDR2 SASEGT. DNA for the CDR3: TGTGCCGCGAAAGGGGGGACCTATAATTCACCCCTCCACTTT. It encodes CAAKGGTYNSPLHF.

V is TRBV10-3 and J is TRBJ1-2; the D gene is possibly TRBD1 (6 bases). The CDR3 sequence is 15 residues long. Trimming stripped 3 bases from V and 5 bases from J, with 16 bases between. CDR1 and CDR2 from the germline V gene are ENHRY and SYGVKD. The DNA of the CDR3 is TGTGCCATCAGTGACGAAACAGGGAGTCAGTATGGCTACACCTTC. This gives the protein CAISDETGSQYGYTF.

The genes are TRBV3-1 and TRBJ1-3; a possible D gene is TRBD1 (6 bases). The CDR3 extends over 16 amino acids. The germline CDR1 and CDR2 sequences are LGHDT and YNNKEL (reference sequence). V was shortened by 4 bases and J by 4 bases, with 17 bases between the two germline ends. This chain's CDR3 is CASSLQPGGRGNTIYF. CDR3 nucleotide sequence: TGTGCCAGCAGCCTCCAACCGGGGGGGCGCGGAAACACCATATATTTT.

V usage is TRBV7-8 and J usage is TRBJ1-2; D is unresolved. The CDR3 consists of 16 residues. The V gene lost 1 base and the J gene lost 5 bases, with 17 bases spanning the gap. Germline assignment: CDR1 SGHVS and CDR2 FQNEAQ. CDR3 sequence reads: CASSLESMATRYGYTF. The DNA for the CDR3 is TGTGCCAGCAGCTTAGAATCCATGGCCACTCGATATGGCTACACCTTC. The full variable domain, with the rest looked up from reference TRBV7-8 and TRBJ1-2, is GAGVSQSPRYKVAKRGQDVALRCDPISGHVSLFWYQQALGQGPEFLTYFQNEAQLDKSGLPSDRFFAERPEGSVSTLKIQRTQQEDSAVYLCASSLESMATRYGYTFGSGTRLTVV.

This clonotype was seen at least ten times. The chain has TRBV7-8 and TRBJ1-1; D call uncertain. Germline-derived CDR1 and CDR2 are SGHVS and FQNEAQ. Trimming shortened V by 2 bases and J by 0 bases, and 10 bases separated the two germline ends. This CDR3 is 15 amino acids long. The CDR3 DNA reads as TGTGCCAGCAGCTTATTGCAGAACCTGAACACTGAAGCTTTCTTT. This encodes CASSLLQNLNTEAFF. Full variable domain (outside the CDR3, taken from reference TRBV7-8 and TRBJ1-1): GAGVSQSPRYKVAKRGQDVALRCDPISGHVSLFWYQQALGQGPEFLTYFQNEAQLDKSGLPSDRFFAERPEGSVSTLKIQRTQQEDSAVYLCASSLLQNLNTEAFFGQGTRLTVV.

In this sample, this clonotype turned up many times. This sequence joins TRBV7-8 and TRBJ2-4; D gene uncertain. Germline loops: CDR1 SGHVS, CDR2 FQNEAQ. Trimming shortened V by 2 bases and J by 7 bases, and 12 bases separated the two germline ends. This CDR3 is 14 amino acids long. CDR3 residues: CASSLSLSQNIQYF. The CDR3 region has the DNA TGTGCCAGCAGCTTATCCCTGTCTCAGAACATTCAGTACTTC. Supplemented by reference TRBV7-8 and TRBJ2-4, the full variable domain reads GAGVSQSPRYKVAKRGQDVALRCDPISGHVSLFWYQQALGQGPEFLTYFQNEAQLDKSGLPSDRFFAERPEGSVSTLKIQRTQQEDSAVYLCASSLSLSQNIQYFGAGTRLSVL.

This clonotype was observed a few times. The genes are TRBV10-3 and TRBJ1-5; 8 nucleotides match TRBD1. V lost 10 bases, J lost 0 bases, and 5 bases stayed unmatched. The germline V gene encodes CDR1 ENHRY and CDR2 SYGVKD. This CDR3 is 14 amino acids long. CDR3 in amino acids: CATGTGVSNQPQHF. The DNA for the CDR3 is TGTGCCACCGGGACAGGTGTTAGCAATCAGCCCCAGCATTTT.

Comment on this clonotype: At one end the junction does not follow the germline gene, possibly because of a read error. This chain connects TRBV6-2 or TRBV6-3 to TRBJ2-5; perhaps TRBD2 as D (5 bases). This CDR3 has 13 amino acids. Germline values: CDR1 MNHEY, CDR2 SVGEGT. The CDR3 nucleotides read TGTGCCAGCAGTTACTTGGGTTGGGAGACCCAGCACTTC. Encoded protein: CASSYLGWETQHF.

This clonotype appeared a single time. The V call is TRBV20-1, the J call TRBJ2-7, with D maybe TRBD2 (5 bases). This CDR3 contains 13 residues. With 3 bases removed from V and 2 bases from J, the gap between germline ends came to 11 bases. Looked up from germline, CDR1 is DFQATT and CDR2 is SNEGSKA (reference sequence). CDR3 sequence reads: CSASSAATYEQYF. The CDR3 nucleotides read TGCAGTGCTAGCTCAGCGGCGACCTACGAGCAGTACTTC.

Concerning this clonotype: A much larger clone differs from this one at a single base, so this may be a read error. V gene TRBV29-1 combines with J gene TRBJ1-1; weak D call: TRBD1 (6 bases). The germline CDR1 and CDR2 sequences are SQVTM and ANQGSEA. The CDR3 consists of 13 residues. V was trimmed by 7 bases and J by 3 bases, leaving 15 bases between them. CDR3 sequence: CSAWTATDTEAFF. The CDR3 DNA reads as TGCAGCGCTTGGACAGCAACGGACACTGAAGCTTTCTTT. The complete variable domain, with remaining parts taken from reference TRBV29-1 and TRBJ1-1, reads SAVISQKPSRDICQRGTSLTIQCQVDSQVTMMFWYRQQPGQSLTLIATANQGSEATYESGFVIDKFPISRPNLTFSTLTVSNMSPEDSSIYLCSAWTATDTEAFFGQGTRLTVV.

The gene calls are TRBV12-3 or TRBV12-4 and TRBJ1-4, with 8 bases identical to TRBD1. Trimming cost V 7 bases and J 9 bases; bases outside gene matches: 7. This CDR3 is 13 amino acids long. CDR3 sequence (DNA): TGTGCCAGCACCCAAGGACAGGGAAAAAAACTGTTTTTT. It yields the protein CASTQGQGKKLFF.

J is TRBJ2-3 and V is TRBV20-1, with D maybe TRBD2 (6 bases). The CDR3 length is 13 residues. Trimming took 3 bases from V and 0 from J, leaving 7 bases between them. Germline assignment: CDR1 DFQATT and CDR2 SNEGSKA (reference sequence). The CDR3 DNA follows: TGCAGTGCTAGCGGGGGTAGCACAGATACGCAGTATTTT. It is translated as CSASGGSTDTQYF.

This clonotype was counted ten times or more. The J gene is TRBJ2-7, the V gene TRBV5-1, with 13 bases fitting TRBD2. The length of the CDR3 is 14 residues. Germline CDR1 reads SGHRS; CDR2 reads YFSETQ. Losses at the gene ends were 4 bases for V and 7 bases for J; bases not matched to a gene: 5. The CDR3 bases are TGCGCCAGCAGCCCGGGGACTAGCGGGGAAGAGCAGTACTTC. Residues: CASSPGTSGEEQYF. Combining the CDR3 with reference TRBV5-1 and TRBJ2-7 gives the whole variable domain KAGVTQTPRYLIKTRGQQVTLSCSPISGHRSVSWYQQTPGQGLQFLFEYFSETQRNKGNFPGRFSGRQFSNSRSEMNVSTLELGDSALYLCASSPGTSGEEQYFGPGTRLTVT.

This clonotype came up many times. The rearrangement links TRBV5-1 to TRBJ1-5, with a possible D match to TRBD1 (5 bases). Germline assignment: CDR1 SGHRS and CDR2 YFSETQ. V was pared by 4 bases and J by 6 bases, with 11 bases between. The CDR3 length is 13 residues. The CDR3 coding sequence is TGCGCCAGCAGCCTCGCAGGGCCTCAGCCCCAGCATTTT. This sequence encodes CASSLAGPQPQHF.